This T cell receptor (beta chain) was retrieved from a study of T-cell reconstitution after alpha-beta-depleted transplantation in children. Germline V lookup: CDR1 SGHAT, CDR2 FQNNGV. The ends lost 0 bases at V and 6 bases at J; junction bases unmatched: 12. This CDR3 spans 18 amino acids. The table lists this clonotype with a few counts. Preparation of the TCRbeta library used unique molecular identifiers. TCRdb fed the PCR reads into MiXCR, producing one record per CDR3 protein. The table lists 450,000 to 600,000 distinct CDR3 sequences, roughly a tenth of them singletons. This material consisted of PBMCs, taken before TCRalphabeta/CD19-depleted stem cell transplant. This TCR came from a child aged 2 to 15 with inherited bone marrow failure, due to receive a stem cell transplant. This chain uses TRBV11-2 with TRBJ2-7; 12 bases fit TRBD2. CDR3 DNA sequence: TGTGCCAGCAGCTTAGATCCATTCGTGACTAGCGGGAGTGGCGAGCAGTACTTC. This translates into CASSLDPFVTSGSGEQYF.